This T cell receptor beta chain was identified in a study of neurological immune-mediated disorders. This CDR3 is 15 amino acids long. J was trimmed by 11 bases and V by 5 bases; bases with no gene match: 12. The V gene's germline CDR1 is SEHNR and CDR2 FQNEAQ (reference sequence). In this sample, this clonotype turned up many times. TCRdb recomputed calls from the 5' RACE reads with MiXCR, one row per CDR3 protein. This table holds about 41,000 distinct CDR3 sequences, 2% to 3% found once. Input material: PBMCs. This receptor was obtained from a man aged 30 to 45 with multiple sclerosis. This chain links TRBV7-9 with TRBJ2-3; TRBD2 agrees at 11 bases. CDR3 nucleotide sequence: TGTGCCAGCAGCCAGGGACTAGCGGCCGTATCAGGGCAGTATTTT. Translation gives CASSQGLAAVSGQYF.